This TCR beta chain was retrieved from a study of blood T cells in healthy people across ages (dated by TCRdb to the mid-2010s). In the study overall: In model experiments, template switching captured roughly one uniquely barcoded TCR beta cDNA molecule for every two T cells. Donors were grouped into four age groups: young (average approximately 16 years), middle-aged (over 35), aged (around 62) and long-lived (around 80). Age-related changes in TCR beta repertoire diversity were measured in the study by deep sequencing normalized with unique cDNA molecular identifiers. Two additional independent replicas of 1 million unique cDNA reads from the same blood draw were analyzed for two donors (one aged 18 to 29 and one aged 80 or older). Donors of different ages were randomly distributed across sequencing lanes to avoid experimental bias.

The library was obtained by 5' RACE. TCRdb names Illumina HiSeq 2500 as the instrument used. A second PCR of roughly 6 to 12 cycles was performed with a sample-barcoded 5' primer and a J-beta primer mix. Each TCR beta cDNA molecule received a unique molecular identifier from a template-switch 5' adaptor carrying 12 random nucleotides. At least 2.5 million CDR3-containing paired-end reads were obtained from each sample. First-strand cDNA synthesis was performed from all RNA using the Mint cDNA synthesis kit, with priming by a TRBC-specific oligonucleotide. Following uracil-DNA glycosylase treatment, a first 18-cycle PCR with universal primers M1SS and BC2_uni_R was performed on all cDNA. Per the source publication's procedure: For normalization, 1 million high-quality reads, each with a distinct molecular identifier, were randomly selected from each sample. Reads sharing molecular identifiers were discarded rather than binned into consensus sequences. MiTCR, run with a Q25 quality threshold and the strictest error-elimination algorithm, handled CDR3 identification, clonotype clustering and error correction. A nonparametric unseen species model with Euler transformation was used to estimate a lower bound on total TCR beta diversity. The public sequencing data were trimmed at Q25 with fastp and processed into clonotypes with MiXCR by TCRdb, which kept only in-frame beta chains. Every distinct CDR3 protein forms one entry, paired with its most common genes and DNA. The V and J calls were determined by TCRdb, not by the authors. Within this sample are hundreds of thousands of distinct CDR3 sequences, with around 30% of them counted one time only. The ten biggest clones cover 17% of the sample.

General conclusions and limits of the study: Because donor CMV infection status was unknown, age-related changes in expanded clonotypes were potentially confounded. Estimates of total diversity based on one million sequenced T cells were regarded as lower bounds and as underestimates. Bulk unsorted PBMC profiling prevented conclusive comparison of naive and antigen-experienced compartments. Observed TCR beta diversity per million T cells fell roughly linearly with age, and a significant reduction was already apparent by age about 36. Compared with the aged group, the long-lived group had more naive CD4+ T cells, fewer expanded clones and increased TCR diversity, a pattern suggesting age selection. There was a strong correlation between observed TCR beta diversity and the percentage of naive T cells measured by flow cytometry.

This clonotype has only a few counts. Its antigen remains undetermined. Possible read error: a much larger clone is one base away. Systemically healthy Caucasian individuals from Russia, over 30 in total and aged about 6 to 95 years, were included as donors. Each donor gave 8 to 10 milliliters of peripheral blood, drawn into EDTA-treated Vacutainer tubes. Ficoll-Paque density-gradient centrifugation was used to isolate PBMCs, with at least 7 million obtained per sample. Total RNA, at least 5 micrograms per sample, was extracted from PBMCs with Trizol reagent. Naive CD45RAhigh/CD27high T cell percentages were measured by flow cytometry on a PBMC aliquot from every donor. For CDR1 and CDR2, the germline V gene lists SGHRS and YFSETQ. From its cysteine to its phenylalanine, the CDR3 spans 15 amino acids. This entry keeps only the CDR3 DNA: 45 bases, framed from base 1. Deletion took 1 base off V and 0 bases off J, with a span of 9 bases between the germline ends.

The sequenced material came from blood. The sequence derives from a woman aged 80 or older in good health. The chain couples TRBV5-1 to TRBJ2-3; the D gene is unclear. In nucleotides, the sequence is TGCGCCAGCAGCTTGATGAGACTCAGCACAGATACGCAGTATTTT. Its coded protein is CASSLMRLSTDTQYF.